One and the same sample provided the 7 T cell receptor beta chains below, sequenced in a study of patients and donors after allogeneic stem cell transplantation. One entry per CDR3 protein, called by TCRdb with MiXCR from the RT-PCR reads. The sample lists roughly 880,000 distinct CDR3 sequences, about a sixth occurring once. Sequencing was carried out using blood, either unsorted or a sorted T cell fraction (not recorded which). The receptors here all came from a human donor who was either an allogeneic HSCT recipient or a stem cell or donor lymphocyte infusion donor (not recorded which). It is not recorded whose cells these are; they may come from a transplant donor.

This clonotype appeared a few times. This chain joins TRBV9 and TRBJ2-3; 9 bases line up with TRBD2. V shed 0 bases, J shed 1 base, and the junction held 9 bases outside the gene matches. The V gene's germline CDR1 is SGDLS and CDR2 YYNGEE. The CDR3 has 18 amino acids. The CDR3 region is CASSVATSGSWRTDTQYF. The CDR3 DNA follows: TGTGCCAGCAGCGTAGCTACTAGCGGGTCATGGCGCACAGATACGCAGTATTTT.

The chain combines TRBV30 with TRBJ2-3; no firm D call. CDR3 size: 12 residues. Germline V gene data show CDR1 as GTSNPN and CDR2 as SVGIG (reference sequence). Trimming removed 4 bases at V and 4 bases at J, with 9 bases between. As DNA, the CDR3 is TGTGCCTGGATAGTAAAGGCAGATACGCAGTATTTT. Protein product: CAWIVKADTQYF.

This clonotype showed up just a few times. This chain links TRBV12-3 or TRBV12-4 with TRBJ2-2, with 7 bases lining up with TRBD2. Unmatched junction bases numbered 10, after V lost 6 bases and J lost 3 bases. The CDR3 has 16 amino acids. CDR3 nucleotides: TGTGCCAGCAGAATCTTGCGGGGGAGCCACACCGGGGAGCTGTTTTTT. Translation gives CASRILRGSHTGELFF.

This clonotype was counted only a few times. The junction shows a germline mismatch at one end, possibly a read error. V is TRBV3-1 and J is TRBJ2-7, with 7 bases that match TRBD2. CDR1 and CDR2 from the germline V gene are LGHDT and YNNKEL (reference sequence). The CDR3 has 13 residues. CDR3 in amino acids: CASSQDPPGLLSF. CDR3 DNA: TGTGCCAGCAGCCAAGATCCCCCGGGACTACTTTCCTTC.

The chain has TRBV7-9 and TRBJ2-5, with D unclear. The CDR3 extends over 13 amino acids. V was trimmed by 4 bases and J by 1 base, leaving 7 bases between them. Germline values: CDR1 SEHNR, CDR2 FQNEAQ (reference sequence). CDR3 protein: CASSSDLQETQYF. As DNA, the CDR3 is TGTGCCAGCAGCTCCGACCTCCAAGAGACCCAGTACTTC.

The chain is built from TRBV29-1 and TRBJ2-3; D is ambiguous. CDR1 and CDR2 from the germline V gene are SQVTM and ANQGSEA. The ends were cut back, 4 bases at V and 0 bases at J, with 5 bases in the middle. This CDR3 is 12 amino acids long. CDR3 loop: CSVALSTDTQYF. The CDR3 DNA reads as TGCAGCGTTGCCCTTAGCACAGATACGCAGTATTTT.

This clonotype has a handful of counts. This chain links TRBV5-8 with TRBJ1-2; no reliable D call. Germline V gene data show CDR1 as SGHTS and CDR2 as YDEGEE. The CDR3 covers 15 residues. V gave up 1 base and J gave up 0 bases, with 10 bases separating them. The CDR3 region is CASSLQARTNYGYTF. The CDR3 nucleotides are TGTGCCAGCAGCTTGCAGGCACGGACTAACTATGGCTACACCTTC.